This TCR beta chain was retrieved from a study of vaccination effects on CD4 cells after COVID-19. About this clone: Its target is unknown.

The repertoire was sequenced with immunoSEQ multiplex PCR; TCRdb's copy has only in-frame clones and lacks some. The data show about 79,000 clones, around 76% seen once. In the ViraFEST assay, antigen-specific CD4+ clonotypes were identified by expansion after peptide-pool stimulation. Culture lasted over 9 days before CD4+ T cell isolation. General observations from the study: Convalescent patients in the study were few, and early post-infection timepoints were absent.

This sequence originates from a human donor who received a COVID-19 vaccine. The sequenced sample was CD4+ T cells from PBMCs cultured with HCoV-229E spike peptides, obtained before COVID-19 vaccination.

The CDR3, as DNA: TGCAGCGTTGTAACGGACAGTCAGTCCTACGAGCAGTACGTC. It yields the protein CSVVTDSQSYEQYV. This chain links TRBV29-1 with TRBJ2-7, with D possibly TRBD1 on 6 matching bases. CDR1 is SQVTM, CDR2 ANQGSEA, per germline. This CDR3 spans 14 amino acids. The V and J ends lost 4 bases and 1 base respectively, with 14 bases between them.